The 7 T cell receptor beta chains below come from one sample, sequenced in a study of regulatory T cells in long-lasting Graves disease. The time point: persistent/refractory GD, antithyroid drugs over 5 years with positive TRAb. Generation of the TCR library employed RNA extracted from PBMCs. TCR beta libraries were built with iRepertoire HTBI primers and Arm-PCR of CDR3 regions. TCRdb redid the calling of the multiplex PCR reads with MiXCR, one entry per CDR3 protein. The data contain around 400,000 distinct CDR3 sequences, about 21% of them singletons. Sequencing used peripheral blood mononuclear cells (PBMCs), obtained when the disease was refractory, from a patient treated with antithyroid drugs. The receptors derive from a female donor with Graves disease.

This clonotype was recorded at least ten times. V and J are TRBV28 and TRBJ2-5; 8 bases are shared with TRBD1. Germline values: CDR1 MDHEN, CDR2 SYDVKM. V was clipped by 3 bases and J by 3 bases; unmatched bases: 9. The CDR3 totals 16 residues. The CDR3 nucleotides are TGTGCCAGCAGTTTCAACAGGGGGTTACCAGAAGAGACCCAGTACTTC. Translating gives CASSFNRGLPEETQYF.

This clonotype was counted at least ten times. The rearrangement joins TRBV2 to TRBJ2-7; D unresolved. Trimming took 7 bases from V and 6 from J, leaving 13 bases between them. The CDR3 spans 12 residues. In germline, CDR1 is SNHLY, CDR2 FYNNEI. The CDR3 DNA follows: TGTGCCAGCACCCCCATTGAGACCGAGCAGTACTTC. It is translated as CASTPIETEQYF.

About this clonotype: This may arise from a read error, as a much more abundant clone is one base away. V gene TRBV2 combines with J gene TRBJ1-2; perhaps TRBD1 as D (6 bases). CDR1 and CDR2 from the germline V gene are SNHLY and FYNNEI. The CDR3 sequence is 13 residues long. The V end lost 6 bases, the J end lost 12 bases, and 20 bases lay between the germline ends. In DNA, the CDR3 is TGTGCCAGCAGAGTTGCCCGGGACAACGGCCACACCTTC. It encodes CASRVARDNGHTF.

The sample holds many counts of this clonotype. The V gene is TRBV11-1, the J gene TRBJ1-6; the D gene is possibly TRBD1 (5 bases). The ends were cut back, 5 bases at V and 3 bases at J, with 8 bases in the middle. Germline V gene data show CDR1 as SGHAT and CDR2 as FQDESV (reference sequence). This CDR3 is built from 14 residues. DNA of the CDR3: TGTGCCAGCAGCCGACAGAGCTATAATTCACCCCTCCACTTT. This codes for CASSRQSYNSPLHF.

This clonotype was seen ten or more times. The chain combines TRBV30 with TRBJ1-1, with D hard to call. Looked up from germline, CDR1 is GTSNPN and CDR2 is SVGIG (reference sequence). The V end was cut by 2 bases, the J end by 0 bases, with 7 bases between. The CDR3 is 13 residues long. Here the CDR3 DNA reads TGTGCCTGGAGTTGGAGCATGAACACTGAAGCTTTCTTT. It specifies CAWSWSMNTEAFF.

The chain is built from TRBV30 and TRBJ2-1; D is possibly TRBD1 (6 bases). The germline V gene has CDR1 GTSNPN and CDR2 SVGIG (reference sequence). The CDR3 contains 16 residues. V was pared by 2 bases and J by 6 bases, with 20 bases between. Here the CDR3 DNA reads TGTGCCTGGAGTTTATTCAGGGGATCCCACAGCAATGAGCAGTTCTTC. Its translation: CAWSLFRGSHSNEQFF.

This rearrangement joins TRBV19 to TRBJ2-2, with 8 bases identical to TRBD1. The V segment lost 5 bases and the J segment 10 bases; nucleotides outside the gene matches: 18. Germline values: CDR1 LNHDA, CDR2 SQIVND (reference sequence). The CDR3 totals 17 residues. The chain's CDR3 is CASSPSRTGLKPEELFF. For the CDR3, the DNA is TGTGCCAGTAGTCCCTCCCGGACAGGGCTGAAACCCGAGGAGCTGTTTTTT. The whole variable domain, filled in from reference TRBV19 and TRBJ2-2, reads DGGITQSPKYLFRKEGQNVTLSCEQNLNHDAMYWYRQDPGQGLRLIYYSQIVNDFQKGDIAEGYSVSREKKESFPLTVTSAQKNPTAFYLCASSPSRTGLKPEELFFGEGSRLTVL.